This T cell receptor (beta chain) was sequenced for a study of CD8+CD57+ T cells in acquired aplastic anemia. Study details: Sorted CD4+ and CD8+ cells yielded DNA averaging around 3.2 ug. The study, taken as a whole, reports: Sharing between patients and controls was observed for over 25 CD8+ CDR3 sequences. Between the patient and control groups, CD8+ Simpson's diversity did not differ significantly.

Of note for this clonotype: Its specificity is unknown.

Profiles of TCR beta VDJ and CDR3 were generated from a genomic DNA template. TCRdb re-derived calls from the reads in MiXCR, one entry per CDR3 protein. The sample lists about 180,000 distinct CDR3 sequences, 35% to 50% occurring once. Germline CDR1 reads WSHSY; CDR2 reads SAAADI. Trimming took 3 bases from V and 1 from J, leaving 10 bases between them. The CDR3 length is 15 residues. Sequenced material: sorted CD4+, CD8+, or CD8+CD57+ T cells (not recorded which) from PBMCs. This rearrangement joins TRBV10-2 to TRBJ1-3; TRBD1 is a possible D gene (6 bases). The TCR comes from a human donor in good health. CDR3 DNA: TGCGCCAGCAGTGAAGGGGGGCGATCTGGAAACACCATATATTTT. This gives the protein CASSEGGRSGNTIYF.